Listed below are T cell receptor beta chains from one sample, sequenced in a study of blood T cell repertoires in COVID-19. TCRdb keeps only in-frame clones here, not all; method: immunoSEQ multiplex PCR. The repertoire consists of a few hundred thousand clones, with approximately 81% occurring once and the leading ten covering roughly 3.6%. Input material: peripheral blood. The receptors come from a woman between 18 and 30 years old with acute or convalescent COVID-19. Both conserved end residues are part of each CDR3. A D gene is named only where the DNA matches it firmly. Clone sizes are given selectively: once, few, many, or a class where the clone is expanded.

CDR3 DNA	CDR3 protein	J gene	clone size	V gene	D gene
TGTGCCAGCAGCTTTGAGGGGGTGCCCTACGAGCAGTACTTC	CASSFEGVPYEQYF	TRBJ2-7	once	TRBV5-4	NA
TGTGCCAGCAGCCAACGGGGGACTGGAAACACCATATATTTT	CASSQRGTGNTIYF	TRBJ1-3	NA	TRBV3-1/TRBV3-2	NA
TGCGCCAGTTTGGACAGGGGAAGAGCTGAAGCTTTCTTT	CASLDRGRAEAFF	TRBJ1-1	NA	TRBV4-1	TRBD1
TGTGCCAGCAGTGAATATGGACAGGCTATCCCTCGCTATAATTCACCCCTCCACTTT	CASSEYGQAIPRYNSPLHF	TRBJ1-6	once	TRBV2	TRBD1
TGTGCCAGCAGCTTAGTCCAGTCACGAGGGGAGCAGTACTTC	CASSLVQSRGEQYF	TRBJ2-7	NA	TRBV7-2	NA
TGTGCCAGCAGCCCGCTCACAGGGGCGGGTGAAAAACTGTTTTTT	CASSPLTGAGEKLFF	TRBJ1-4	NA	TRBV5-6	TRBD1
TGCGCCAGCAGCCGCGGGAGAGGCTCCTACGAGCAGTACTTC	CASSRGRGSYEQYF	TRBJ2-7	NA	TRBV4-1	TRBD2
TGCGCCAGCAGCCCAGCATCCGGGACAGGGAAGGGTGAGCAGTACTTC	CASSPASGTGKGEQYF	TRBJ2-7	few	TRBV5-1	TRBD1
TGTGCCAGCAGCTTTCAGCGGGGGCCCCTACGTGAGCAGTACTTC	CASSFQRGPLREQYF	TRBJ2-7	NA	TRBV7-2	TRBD2
TGTGCCAGCAGTCCCCAATCCCGGGATGTGCGGTACTTC	CASSPQSRDVRYF	TRBJ2-7	NA	TRBV28	NA
TGTGCCAGCAGTTTATCCGGACAGGGTAGTCAGCCCCAGCATTTT	CASSLSGQGSQPQHF	TRBJ1-5	NA	TRBV28	TRBD1
TGTGCCAGCAGCCAAGTTTACCGGGACACGCCGAACACCGGGGAGCTGTTTTTT	CASSQVYRDTPNTGELFF	TRBJ2-2	NA	TRBV4-2	NA
TGTGCCAGCAGCGAGAAGTGGGAGGGCTTCAATGAGCAGTTCTTC	CASSEKWEGFNEQFF	TRBJ2-1	NA	TRBV9	TRBD2
TGTGCCAGCAGTGTTTCAACAGGGGGAGGGCAGCCCCAGCATTTT	CASSVSTGGGQPQHF	TRBJ1-5	NA	TRBV2	TRBD1
TGTGCCAGCAGCCCCTACAGGTCTCTGAATTCACCCCTCCACTTT	CASSPYRSLNSPLHF	TRBJ1-6	NA	TRBV5-4	NA
TGTGCCAGCAGCGTAGCTGCGGGATCTGGAAACACCATATATTTT	CASSVAAGSGNTIYF	TRBJ1-3	NA	TRBV9	NA
TGTGCCAGTAGTATAGACCTACTAGGAGTGGGCGAGCAGTACTTC	CASSIDLLGVGEQYF	TRBJ2-7	NA	TRBV19	NA
TGCGCCAGCAGACTAGCGGGAACCGCAGATACGCAGTATTTT	CASRLAGTADTQYF	TRBJ2-3	NA	TRBV5-1	TRBD2
TGTGCCAGCTCAAAGAAGGGGGCGGCTTTCTTT	CASSKKGAAFF	TRBJ1-1	NA	TRBV18	TRBD1
TGCGCCAGCAGCTTGGGGGCGGGTCGTGAGCAGTTCTTC	CASSLGAGREQFF	TRBJ2-1	NA	TRBV5-1	NA
TGTGCCAGCAGCGTATCAGGGACTGGGGCCAACGTCCTGACTTTC	CASSVSGTGANVLTF	TRBJ2-6	NA	TRBV9	NA
TGTGCCAGCAGTTTAACAGGAGAACATAGCAATCAGCCCCAGCATTTT	CASSLTGEHSNQPQHF	TRBJ1-5	NA	TRBV6-5	NA
TGTGCCAGCAGCTTCTTAGATGGCCGCGGTTTCCCAAAAGATGGCTACACCTTC	CASSFLDGRGFPKDGYTF	TRBJ1-2	NA	TRBV7-9	NA
TGTGCCACCAGTGCCTTTGAGGACAGGGTGGCCGGGGAGCTGTTTTTT	CATSAFEDRVAGELFF	TRBJ2-2	few	TRBV24-1	TRBD1
TGTGCCAGCAGTCGCGGACTAGCGGGAGTACAGGAGCAGTACTTC	CASSRGLAGVQEQYF	TRBJ2-7	NA	TRBV2	TRBD2
TGTGCCAGCAGTGAAGAAACAGGGTGGAGTGCTTACAATGAGCAGTTCTTC	CASSEETGWSAYNEQFF	TRBJ2-1	NA	TRBV2	NA
TGTGCCAGCAGTGAAACAGGGACCACCTACGAGCAGTACTTC	CASSETGTTYEQYF	TRBJ2-7	NA	TRBV6-1	NA
TGTGCCAGCAGTCGGGGGGTAGATAGCAATCAGCCCCAGCATTTT	CASSRGVDSNQPQHF	TRBJ1-5	NA	TRBV6-5	NA
TGTGCCAGCAGCTTCACGTTGCAGGGAGGCTATGGCTACACCTTC	CASSFTLQGGYGYTF	TRBJ1-2	few	TRBV11-2	NA
TGTGCCAGCAGCCTGGGGGGGTATCAGCCCCAGCATTTT	CASSLGGYQPQHF	TRBJ1-5	NA	TRBV12-3/TRBV12-4	NA
TGTGCCAGCTCACGAGGGACTAGCGGGGATTACGAGCAGTACTTC	CASSRGTSGDYEQYF	TRBJ2-7	NA	TRBV18	TRBD2
TGTGCCACGGGGAAGGGACAGCAGTACAATGAGCAGTTCTTC	CATGKGQQYNEQFF	TRBJ2-1	NA	TRBV28	TRBD1
TGTGCCAGCAGCTTCGGAGGGTTCAGCTACGAGCAGTACTTC	CASSFGGFSYEQYF	TRBJ2-7	NA	TRBV11-1	NA
TGTGCCAGCAGATCGGGCTCAGGGGGCGAGCAGTACTTC	CASRSGSGGEQYF	TRBJ2-7	NA	TRBV27	TRBD1
TGTGCCAGCAGCTTAGCGGGGATCAACTATGGCTACACCTTC	CASSLAGINYGYTF	TRBJ1-2	NA	TRBV11-2	NA
TGTGCCTGCCCACTGGGACAGGGGATTATATCACCCCTCCACTTT	CACPLGQGIISPLHF	TRBJ1-6	NA	TRBV30	TRBD1
TGCGCCAGCAGCCCAGTGGCGGGAGGGCCCAACGAGCAGTACTTC	CASSPVAGGPNEQYF	TRBJ2-7	once	TRBV5-1	TRBD2
TGTGCCAGCAGCCCCGGGACAGGGGAGCTGTTTTTT	CASSPGTGELFF	TRBJ2-2	NA	TRBV5-6	NA
TGTGCCAGCAGTTACTCGTCGGGTTCCAGCTCCTACGAGCAGTACTTC	CASSYSSGSSSYEQYF	TRBJ2-7	NA	TRBV6-2/TRBV6-3	NA
TGTGCCAGCAGCACGACACTCACTGAAGCTTTCTTT	CASSTTLTEAFF	TRBJ1-1	NA	TRBV7-8	NA